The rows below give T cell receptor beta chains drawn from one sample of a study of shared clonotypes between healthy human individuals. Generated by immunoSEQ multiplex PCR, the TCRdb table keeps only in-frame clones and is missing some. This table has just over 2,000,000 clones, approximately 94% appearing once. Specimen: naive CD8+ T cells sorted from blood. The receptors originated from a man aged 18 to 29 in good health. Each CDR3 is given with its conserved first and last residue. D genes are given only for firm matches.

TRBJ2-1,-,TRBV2,CASSGPYGDNEQFF
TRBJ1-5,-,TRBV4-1,CASSPLDNQPQHF
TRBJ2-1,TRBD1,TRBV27,CASSRTGQALGEQFF
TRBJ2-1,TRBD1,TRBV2,CASPTGAGNEQFF
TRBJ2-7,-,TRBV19,CASSIGGSDFGYEQYF
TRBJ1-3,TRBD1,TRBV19,CATADRETGNTIYF
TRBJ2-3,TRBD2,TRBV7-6,CASSLALLAERTDTQYF
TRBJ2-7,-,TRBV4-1,CASSQGGGGDFEQYF
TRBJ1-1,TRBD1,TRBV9,CASSVGQAPMNTEAFF
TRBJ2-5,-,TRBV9,CASSPSGVGETQYF
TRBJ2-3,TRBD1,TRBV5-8,CASSPLGQGAIDTQYF
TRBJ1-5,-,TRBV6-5,CASSYRVSNQPQHF
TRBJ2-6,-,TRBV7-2,CASSLTSYGAGANVLTF
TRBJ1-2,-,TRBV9,CASSPSGAPANYGYTF
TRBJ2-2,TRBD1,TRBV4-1,CASSQRTGDTGELFF
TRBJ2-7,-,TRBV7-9,CASSLEGWEQYF
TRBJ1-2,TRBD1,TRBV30,CAWGTGGDYGYTF
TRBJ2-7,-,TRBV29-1,CSVERDYEQYF
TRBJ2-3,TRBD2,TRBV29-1,CSVLLAIRTDTQYF
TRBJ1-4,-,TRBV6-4,CASSAPDRFEKLFF
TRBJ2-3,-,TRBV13,CASSPDGTDTQYF
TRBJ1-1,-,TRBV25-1,CASSVGHGSNTEAFF
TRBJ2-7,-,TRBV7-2,CASSPDSSYEQYF
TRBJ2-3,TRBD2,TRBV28,CASRAGTRVFTDTQYF
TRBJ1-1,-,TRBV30,CASAQGGTEAFF
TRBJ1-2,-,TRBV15,CATSFHSDGYTF
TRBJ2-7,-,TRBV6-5,CASSYDAATVYEQYF
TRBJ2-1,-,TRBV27,CASRRHYEQFF
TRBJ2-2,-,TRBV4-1,CASSLLSGSGELFF
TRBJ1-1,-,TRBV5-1,CASSLGGQNTEAFF
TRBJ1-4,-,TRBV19,CASSSWTDEKLFF
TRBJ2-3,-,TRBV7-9,CASSFEQNTDTQYF
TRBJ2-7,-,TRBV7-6,CASSLAPGSEQYF
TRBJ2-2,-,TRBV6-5,CASSYLRAGELFF
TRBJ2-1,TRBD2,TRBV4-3,CASSQEAGGEDEQFF
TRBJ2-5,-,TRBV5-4,CASRNRETQYF